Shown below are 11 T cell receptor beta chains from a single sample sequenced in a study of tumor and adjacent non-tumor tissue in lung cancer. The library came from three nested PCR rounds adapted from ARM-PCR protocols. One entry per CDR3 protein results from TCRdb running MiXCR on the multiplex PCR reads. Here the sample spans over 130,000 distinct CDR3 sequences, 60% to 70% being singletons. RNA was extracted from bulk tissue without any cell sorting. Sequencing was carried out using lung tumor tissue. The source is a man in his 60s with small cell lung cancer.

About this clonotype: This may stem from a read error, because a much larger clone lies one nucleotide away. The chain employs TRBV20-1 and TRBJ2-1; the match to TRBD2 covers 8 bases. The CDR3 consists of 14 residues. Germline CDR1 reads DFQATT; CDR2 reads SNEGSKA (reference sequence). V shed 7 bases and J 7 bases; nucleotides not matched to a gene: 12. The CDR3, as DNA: TGCAGTGTTAGGTACCGGACTAGCTTAAATGAGCAGTTCTTC. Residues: CSVRYRTSLNEQFF.

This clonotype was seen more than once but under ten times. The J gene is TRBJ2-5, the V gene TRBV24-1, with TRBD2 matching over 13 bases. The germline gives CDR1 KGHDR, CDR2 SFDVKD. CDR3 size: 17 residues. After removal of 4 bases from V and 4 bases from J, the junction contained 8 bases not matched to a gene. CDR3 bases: TGTGCCACCAGTGACTACGGGACTAGCGGGGCCCTAGAGACCCAGTACTTC. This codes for CATSDYGTSGALETQYF.

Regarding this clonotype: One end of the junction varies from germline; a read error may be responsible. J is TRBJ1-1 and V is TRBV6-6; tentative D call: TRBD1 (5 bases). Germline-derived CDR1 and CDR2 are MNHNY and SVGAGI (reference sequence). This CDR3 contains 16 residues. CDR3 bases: TGTGCTAGCAGTTACGGGGGGAAAGTTATGGGCACTGAAGCTTTCTTT. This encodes CASSYGGKVMGTEAFF.

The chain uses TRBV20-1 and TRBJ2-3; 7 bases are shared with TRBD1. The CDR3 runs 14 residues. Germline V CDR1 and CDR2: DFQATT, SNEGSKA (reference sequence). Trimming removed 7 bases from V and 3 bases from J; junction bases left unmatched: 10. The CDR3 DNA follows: TGCAGTGGAATCAGGGGGTTGGTAACAGATACGCAGTATTTT. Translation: CSGIRGLVTDTQYF.

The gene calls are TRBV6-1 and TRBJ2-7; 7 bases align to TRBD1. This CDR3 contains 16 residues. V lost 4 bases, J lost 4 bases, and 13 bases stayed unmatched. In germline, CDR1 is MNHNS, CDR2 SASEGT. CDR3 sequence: CASSVLHGTVSYEQYF. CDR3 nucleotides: TGTGCCAGCAGTGTGTTACACGGGACAGTCTCATACGAGCAGTACTTC.

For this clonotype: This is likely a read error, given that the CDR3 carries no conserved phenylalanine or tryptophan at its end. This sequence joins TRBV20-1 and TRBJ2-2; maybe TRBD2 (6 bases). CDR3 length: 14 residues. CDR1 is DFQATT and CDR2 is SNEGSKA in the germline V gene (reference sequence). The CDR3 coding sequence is TGCAGTGCTAGTGATACCGGGAGAACCGGGGAACTGTTTTTA. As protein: CSASDTGRTGELFL.

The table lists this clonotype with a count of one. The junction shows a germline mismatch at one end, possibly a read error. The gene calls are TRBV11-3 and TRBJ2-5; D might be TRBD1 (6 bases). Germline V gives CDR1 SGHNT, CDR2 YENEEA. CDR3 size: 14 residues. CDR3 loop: CASSFKQGAETHYF. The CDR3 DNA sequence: TGTGCCAGCAGCTTCAAACAGGGAGCGGAGACCCATTATTTC.

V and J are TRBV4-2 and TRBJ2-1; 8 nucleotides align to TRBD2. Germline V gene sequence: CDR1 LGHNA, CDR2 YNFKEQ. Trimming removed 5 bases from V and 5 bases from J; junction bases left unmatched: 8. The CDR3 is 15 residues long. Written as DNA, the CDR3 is TGTGCCAGCAGCATAACTAGCGGATTCAACAATGAGCAGTTCTTC. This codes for CASSITSGFNNEQFF.

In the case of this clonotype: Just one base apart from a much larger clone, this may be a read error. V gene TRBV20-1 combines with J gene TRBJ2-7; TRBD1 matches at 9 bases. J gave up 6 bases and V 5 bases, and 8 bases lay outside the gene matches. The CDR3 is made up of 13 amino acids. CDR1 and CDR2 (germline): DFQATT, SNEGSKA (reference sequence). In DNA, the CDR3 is TGCAGTGCTGAGACAGGGGGAGGCCGCGAGCAGTACTTC. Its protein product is CSAETGGGREQYF.

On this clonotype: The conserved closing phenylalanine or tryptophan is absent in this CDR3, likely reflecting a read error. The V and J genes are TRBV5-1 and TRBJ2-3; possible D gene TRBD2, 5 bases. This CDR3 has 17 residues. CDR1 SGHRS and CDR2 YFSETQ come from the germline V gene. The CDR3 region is CASSLLTIGTSTDMQYS. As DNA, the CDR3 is TGCGCCAGCAGCCTATTGACTATCGGAACTTCCACAGATATGCAGTATTCT.

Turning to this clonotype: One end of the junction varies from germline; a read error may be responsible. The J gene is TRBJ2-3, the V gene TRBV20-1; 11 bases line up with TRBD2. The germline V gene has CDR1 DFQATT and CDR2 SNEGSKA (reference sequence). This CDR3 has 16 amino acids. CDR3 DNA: TGCAGTGCTAGACTAGCGGGAGGAAGCCTGGTGGATACGCGGTATTTT. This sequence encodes CSARLAGGSLVDTRYF.